One sample yielded the 30 T cell receptor beta chains listed below, sequenced in a study of cytomegalovirus exposure and HLA in healthy donors. Primers included in the PCR were 60 Vbeta and 13 Jbeta primers. TCRdb's copy holds only in-frame clones and misses some; the assay was immunoSEQ multiplex PCR. The sample records approximately 100,000 clones, more than 70% being singletons. The sample comprised PBMCs. These receptors were collected from a young man in good health and CMV-seropositive.

This clone occurred a few times. The rearrangement joins TRBV4-1 to TRBJ2-3; 10 bases are a match to TRBD2. V gave up 1 base and J gave up 5 bases; unmatched junction bases: 9. There are 17 residues in the CDR3. Germline-derived CDR1 and CDR2 are MGHRA and YSYEKL. The CDR3: CASSQVVPAGGEDTQYF. In DNA form, the CDR3 reads TGCGCCAGCAGCCAAGTCGTGCCAGCGGGGGGGGAAGATACGCAGTATTTT.

A few counts support this clone. This rearrangement joins TRBV9 to TRBJ2-6, with D perhaps matching TRBD1 (6 bases). V lost 0 bases and J lost 0, with 19 bases in between. Per germline, CDR1 SGDLS and CDR2 YYNGEE. This CDR3 spans 20 amino acids. CDR3 coding DNA: TGTGCCAGCAGCGTAGAATCGACAGGCATTATTAGCTCTGGGGCCAACGTCCTGACTTTC. Protein: CASSVESTGIISSGANVLTF.

This clone was seen more than once but under ten times. As DNA, the CDR3 is TGTGCCAGCGTGGACAGGGGCTACAATGAGCAGTTCTTC. This translates into CASVDRGYNEQFF. The chain has TRBV25-1 and TRBJ2-1, with 9 bases that match TRBD1. In germline, CDR1 is MGHDK, CDR2 SYGVNS. The CDR3 consists of 13 residues. Trimming took 8 bases from V and 3 from J; bases not matched to a gene: 2.

This clone was seen a few times. The chain employs TRBV5-8 and TRBJ1-1, with D possibly matching TRBD1 (6 bases). CDR1 is SGHTS, CDR2 YDEGEE, per germline. The CDR3 is made up of 13 amino acids. V lost 4 bases to trimming and J lost 5 bases, with 12 bases between them. The CDR3 here is CASSADRLTEAFF. In DNA, the CDR3 is TGTGCCAGCAGCGCCGACAGGCTTACTGAAGCTTTCTTT.

This chain connects TRBV28 to TRBJ2-3, with a weak D call TRBD2 (6 bases). CDR1 and CDR2 (germline): MDHEN, SYDVKM. Trimming stripped 7 bases from V and 4 bases from J, with 21 bases between. This CDR3 comprises 16 residues. DNA for the CDR3: TGTGCCAGCAAGGGCCCCCAAAGGTCGGGGGCAGATACGCAGTATTTT. Amino acid sequence: CASKGPQRSGADTQYF.

The chain employs TRBV23-1 and TRBJ2-3; D perhaps matches TRBD1 (5 bases). TRBV23-1 is an open reading frame, and its role is uncertain. The CDR3 runs 14 residues. The germline V and J ends were trimmed by 8 bases and 0 bases, with 12 bases remaining between them. The CDR3 loop reads CASAQQVSTDTQYF. CDR3 in DNA: TGCGCCAGCGCACAACAGGTGAGCACAGATACGCAGTATTTT.

V gene TRBV5-1 combines with J gene TRBJ2-7; TRBD1 matches 8 bases. CDR1 is SGHRS and CDR2 is YFSETQ in the germline V gene. With V trimmed by 5 bases and J by 3 bases, 7 bases remained unmatched. The CDR3 totals 14 residues. CDR3 DNA sequence: TGCGCCAGCAGTGGGGGACAGGTCTTCTACGAGCAGTACTTC. Protein product: CASSGGQVFYEQYF.

The chain is built from TRBV27 and TRBJ1-3; 8 nucleotides agree with TRBD1. Trimming cost V 4 bases and J 4 bases; bases outside gene matches: 0. This CDR3 has 13 amino acids. The germline gives CDR1 MNHEY, CDR2 SMNVEV (reference sequence). CDR3 protein: CASSWTGGNTIYF. DNA of the CDR3: TGTGCCAGCAGTTGGACAGGGGGAAACACCATATATTTT.

This chain connects TRBV19 to TRBJ1-2; TRBD1 aligns across 8 bases. The CDR3 runs 18 residues. V gave up 3 bases and J gave up 0 bases; unmatched junction bases: 12. Germline V gene data show CDR1 as LNHDA and CDR2 as SQIVND (reference sequence). The CDR3 is CASSILGQGSAANYGYTF. The CDR3 nucleotides read TGTGCCAGTAGTATCTTAGGACAGGGCTCCGCCGCTAACTATGGCTACACCTTC.

For the CDR3, the DNA is TGTGCCAGCAGTCACGGGACAGGACTCATGAACACTGAAGCTTTCTTT. Translating it yields CASSHGTGLMNTEAFF. The chain couples TRBV6-6 to TRBJ1-1, with 8 bases matching TRBD1. The germline V gene encodes CDR1 MNHNY and CDR2 SVGAGI (reference sequence). The length of the CDR3 is 16 residues. The V segment lost 5 bases and the J segment 0 bases; nucleotides outside the gene matches: 8.

A few counts support this clone. The chain carries TRBV6-5 and TRBJ2-1; possibly TRBD2 for D (5 bases). Between the trimmed V and J ends, which lost 5 bases and 5 bases, there was a span of 10 bases. This CDR3 is built from 13 residues. Germline CDR1 is MNHEY and CDR2 is SVGAGI. The chain's CDR3 is CASSENGNNEQFF. The CDR3 region has the DNA TGTGCCAGCAGTGAAAACGGGAACAATGAGCAGTTCTTC.

The chain employs TRBV11-3 and TRBJ1-1; no clear D gene. The CDR3 covers 13 residues. Germline-derived CDR1 and CDR2 are SGHNT and YENEEA. Trimming stripped 1 base from V and 1 base from J, with 4 bases between. CDR3 bases: TGTGCCAGCAGCTTAGCACAGAACACTGAAGCTTTCTTT. Translated: CASSLAQNTEAFF.

This sequence joins TRBV19 and TRBJ2-7; TRBD1 is a possible D gene (5 bases). Germline V lookup: CDR1 LNHDA, CDR2 SQIVND (reference sequence). CDR3 length: 14 residues. The V end lost 5 bases, the J end lost 3 bases, and 14 bases lay between the germline ends. The CDR3 is CASSRAGSSYEQYF. The CDR3 DNA follows: TGTGCCAGTAGTCGGGCAGGGTCTAGCTACGAGCAGTACTTC.

The genes are TRBV6-5 and TRBJ2-2, with D hard to call. Trimming stripped 0 bases from V and 7 bases from J, with 3 bases between. Looked up from germline, CDR1 is MNHEY and CDR2 is SVGAGI. The length of the CDR3 is 12 residues. The CDR3 loop reads CASSYSGGELFF. The CDR3 nucleotides are TGTGCCAGCAGTTACTCCGGCGGGGAGCTGTTTTTT.

In this sample, this clone turned up a few times. This chain joins TRBV6-5 and TRBJ2-7, with 8 bases fitting TRBD1. The V gene end was trimmed by 0 bases and the J gene end by 3 bases; junction bases not matched to a gene: 7. Looked up from germline, CDR1 is MNHEY and CDR2 is SVGAGI. The CDR3 totals 16 residues. The CDR3 sequence is CASSYSGQGAHYEQYF. The CDR3 coding sequence is TGTGCCAGCAGTTACTCAGGGCAGGGGGCTCACTACGAGCAGTACTTC.

The chain recombines TRBV28 with TRBJ1-4; 7 nucleotides line up with TRBD1. The CDR3 loop spans 12 amino acids. Germline CDR1 reads MDHEN; CDR2 reads SYDVKM. The trim removed 8 bases at V and 11 bases at J, leaving 8 bases unmatched. In DNA, the CDR3 is TGTGCCAGCCAGACAGGGTCTTTGAAACTGTTTTTT. This encodes CASQTGSLKLFF.

V usage is TRBV7-2 and J usage is TRBJ2-3; weak D call: TRBD2 (6 bases). CDR3 length: 14 residues. Germline V lookup: CDR1 SGHTA, CDR2 FQGNSA. The ends were cut back, 4 bases at V and 6 bases at J, with 14 bases in the middle. The CDR3 loop reads CASSYRVGGDTQYF. The CDR3 coding sequence is TGTGCCAGCAGCTATAGGGTGGGGGGTGATACGCAGTATTTT.

This chain links TRBV5-1 with TRBJ2-5; 8 nucleotides align to TRBD2. This CDR3 spans 15 amino acids. Germline CDR1 reads SGHRS; CDR2 reads YFSETQ. V was pared by 4 bases and J by 3 bases, with 8 bases of the junction left unmatched. The CDR3 bases are TGCGCCAGCAGCCCTAGCGGGTATGGGGAAGAGACCCAGTACTTC. This encodes CASSPSGYGEETQYF. Supplemented by reference TRBV5-1 and TRBJ2-5, the full variable domain reads KAGVTQTPRYLIKTRGQQVTLSCSPISGHRSVSWYQQTPGQGLQFLFEYFSETQRNKGNFPGRFSGRQFSNSRSEMNVSTLELGDSALYLCASSPSGYGEETQYFGPGTRLLVL.

The rearrangement joins TRBV10-3 to TRBJ1-1; a possible D gene is TRBD1 (6 bases). Trimming left V 4 bases short and J 3 bases short, with 15 bases between. Germline V gene data show CDR1 as ENHRY and CDR2 as SYGVKD. The CDR3 is 15 residues long. The CDR3 DNA sequence: TGTGCCATCAGTGCCCGCGGGGGCGAATACACTGAAGCTTTCTTT. Translation: CAISARGGEYTEAFF.

V gene TRBV13 combines with J gene TRBJ1-6; D gene ambiguous. Germline lookup yields CDR1 PRHDT and CDR2 FYEKMQ (reference sequence). This CDR3 spans 15 amino acids. With 5 bases removed from V and 0 bases from J, the gap between germline ends came to 8 bases. CDR3 nucleotides: TGTGCCAGCAGCCCCCTGAGCTCCTATAATTCACCCCTCCACTTT. Its translation: CASSPLSSYNSPLHF.

This chain connects TRBV28 to TRBJ1-5, with D perhaps TRBD1 (5 bases). Germline lookup yields CDR1 MDHEN and CDR2 SYDVKM. CDR3 size: 17 residues. V was trimmed by 7 bases and J by 1 base, leaving 20 bases between them. The CDR3 here is CASTTKRTGRSNQPQHF. The CDR3 DNA reads TGTGCCAGCACCACCAAACGAACAGGCCGAAGCAATCAGCCCCAGCATTTT.

This sequence joins TRBV7-9 and TRBJ1-6, with D uncertain. Germline V gene lookup returns CDR1 SEHNR and CDR2 FQNEAQ (reference sequence). The V and J ends lost 5 bases and 10 bases respectively, with 15 bases between them. The CDR3 spans 14 residues. In nucleotides, the CDR3 is TGTGCCAGCAGCGCCGACTTAAATCGGTCACCCCTCCACTTT. It is translated as CASSADLNRSPLHF.

V usage is TRBV15 and J usage is TRBJ2-1, with a weak D call TRBD2 (6 bases). V was cut by 2 bases and J by 1 base, with 9 bases left in between. Looked up from germline, CDR1 is LNHNV and CDR2 is YYDKDF (reference sequence). This CDR3 spans 15 amino acids. CDR3 in DNA: TGTGCCACCAGCAGACCTGGGACTTCCTACAATGAGCAGTTCTTC. Its protein product is CATSRPGTSYNEQFF.

This clone occurred a few times. V usage is TRBV27 and J usage is TRBJ2-7; TRBD1 might be the D (6 bases). Germline V gene lookup returns CDR1 MNHEY and CDR2 SMNVEV (reference sequence). Trimming removed 3 bases from V and 0 bases from J, with 9 bases in between. CDR3 size: 14 residues. The chain's CDR3 is CASSFGQNSYEQYF. CDR3 bases: TGTGCCAGCAGTTTTGGACAGAACTCCTACGAGCAGTACTTC.

This chain joins TRBV2 and TRBJ1-5; 9 bases map to TRBD1. Looked up from germline, CDR1 is SNHLY and CDR2 is FYNNEI. This CDR3 has 14 amino acids. Germline trimming cut 6 bases from V and 6 bases from J; bases unmatched to any gene: 6. The CDR3 coding sequence is TGTGCCAGCAGGGGACAGGGTCAAGGTCAGCCCCAGCATTTT. Encoded protein: CASRGQGQGQPQHF.

The chain joins TRBV27 to TRBJ1-2; the match to TRBD1 covers 7 bases. Germline trimming cut 6 bases from V and 7 bases from J; bases unmatched to any gene: 14. The CDR3 loop spans 15 amino acids. Germline CDR1 MNHEY, CDR2 SMNVEV (reference sequence). The CDR3 coding sequence is TGTGCCAGCAGAGATCCACAGACAGGGCGGAGTGGCTACACCTTC. This codes for CASRDPQTGRSGYTF.

This clone was counted only a few times. The J gene is TRBJ1-1, the V gene TRBV29-1; a weak D match, TRBD1 (5 bases). The CDR3 is 11 residues long. Germline V gene data show CDR1 as SQVTM and CDR2 as ANQGSEA. V lost 5 bases and J lost 7, with 11 bases in between. The CDR3: CSVTYRNEAFF. In DNA form, the CDR3 reads TGCAGCGTTACCTACAGGAATGAAGCTTTCTTT.

V gene TRBV7-9 combines with J gene TRBJ2-6, with D perhaps TRBD1 (5 bases). Germline assignment: CDR1 SEHNR and CDR2 FQNEAQ (reference sequence). Between the trimmed V and J ends, which lost 7 bases and 0 bases, there was a span of 22 bases. CDR3 length equals 19 residues. CDR3 region: CASIPIGFEQGSGANVLTF. In DNA form, the CDR3 reads TGTGCCAGCATCCCCATCGGTTTTGAGCAGGGCTCTGGGGCCAACGTCCTGACTTTC.

This clone was detected only a few times. V usage is TRBV14 and J usage is TRBJ1-2; D is possibly TRBD1 (6 bases). Germline CDR1 SGHDN, CDR2 FVKESK. CDR3 length: 12 residues. Trimming removed 4 bases at V and 7 bases at J, with 10 bases between. The chain's CDR3 is CASSLQGRGYTF. Here the CDR3 DNA reads TGTGCCAGCAGCCTACAGGGTCGTGGCTACACCTTC.

This rearrangement joins TRBV4-1 to TRBJ1-6; D uncertain. From germline, CDR1 is MGHRA and CDR2 YSYEKL. V lost 5 bases to trimming and J lost 0 bases, with 5 bases between them. CDR3 length equals 14 residues. The CDR3: CASSVSSYNSPLHF. The CDR3 region has the DNA TGCGCCAGCAGCGTGAGCTCCTATAATTCACCCCTCCACTTT.